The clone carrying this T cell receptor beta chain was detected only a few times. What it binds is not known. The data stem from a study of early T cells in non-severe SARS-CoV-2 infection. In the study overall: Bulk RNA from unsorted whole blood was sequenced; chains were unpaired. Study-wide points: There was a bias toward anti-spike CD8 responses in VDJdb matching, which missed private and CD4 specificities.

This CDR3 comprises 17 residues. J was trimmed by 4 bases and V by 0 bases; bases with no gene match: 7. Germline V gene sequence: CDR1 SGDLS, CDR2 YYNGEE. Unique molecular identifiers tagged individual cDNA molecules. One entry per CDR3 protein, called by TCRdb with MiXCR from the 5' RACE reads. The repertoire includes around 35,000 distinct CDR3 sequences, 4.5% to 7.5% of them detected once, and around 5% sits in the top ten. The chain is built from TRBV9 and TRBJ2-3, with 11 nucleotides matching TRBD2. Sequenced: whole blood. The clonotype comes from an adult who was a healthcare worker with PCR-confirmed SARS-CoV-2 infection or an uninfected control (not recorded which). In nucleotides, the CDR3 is TGTGCCAGCAGCGTAGCCTCACTAGCGGGAGCGGCAGATACGCAGTATTTT. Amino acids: CASSVASLAGAADTQYF.